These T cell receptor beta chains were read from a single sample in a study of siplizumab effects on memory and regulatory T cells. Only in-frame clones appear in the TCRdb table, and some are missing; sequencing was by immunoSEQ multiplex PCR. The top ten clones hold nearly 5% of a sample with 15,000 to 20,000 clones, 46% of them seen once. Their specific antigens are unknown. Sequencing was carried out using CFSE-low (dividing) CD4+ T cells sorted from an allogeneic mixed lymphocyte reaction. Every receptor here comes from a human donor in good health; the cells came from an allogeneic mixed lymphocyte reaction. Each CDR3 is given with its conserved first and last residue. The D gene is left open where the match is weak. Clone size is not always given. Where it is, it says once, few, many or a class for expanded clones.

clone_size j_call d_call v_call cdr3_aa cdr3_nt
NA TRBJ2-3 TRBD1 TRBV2 CASRQGWPDTQYF TGTGCCAGCAGACAGGGGTGGCCAGATACGCAGTATTTT
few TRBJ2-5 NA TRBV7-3 CASSQHREETQYF TGTGCCAGCAGCCAACACAGGGAAGAGACCCAGTACTTC
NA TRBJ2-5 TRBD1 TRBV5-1 CASSDRTGVWETQYF TGCGCCAGCAGCGATCGGACAGGGGTTTGGGAGACCCAGTACTTC
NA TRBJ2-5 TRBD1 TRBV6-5 CASRTTGIETQYF TGTGCCAGCAGAACGACAGGGATAGAGACCCAGTACTTC
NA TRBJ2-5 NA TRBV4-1 CASSQEASARWETQYF TGCGCCAGCAGCCAAGAGGCCTCCGCGAGATGGGAGACCCAGTACTTC
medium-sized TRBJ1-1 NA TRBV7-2 CASSTGLGAANTEAFF TGTGCCAGCAGCACGGGTCTCGGGGCGGCGAACACTGAAGCTTTCTTT
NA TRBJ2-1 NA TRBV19 CASSVGRGLVDEQFF TGTGCCAGTAGTGTCGGGAGGGGGCTAGTGGATGAGCAGTTCTTC
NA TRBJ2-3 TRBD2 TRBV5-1 CASSLSIQRDTDTQYF TGCGCCAGCAGCTTATCGATCCAGCGGGACACAGATACGCAGTATTTT
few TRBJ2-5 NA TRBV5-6 CASSLLETQYF TGTGCCAGCAGCTTGCTTGAGACCCAGTACTTC
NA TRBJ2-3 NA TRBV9 CASSGTGRTDTQYF TGTGCCAGCAGCGGCACCGGCCGCACAGATACGCAGTATTTT
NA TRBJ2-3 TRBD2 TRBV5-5 CASSLQAGTEDTQYF TGTGCCAGCAGCTTGCAAGCGGGGACTGAGGATACGCAGTATTTT
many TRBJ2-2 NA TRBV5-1 CASSLNPPSGTGELFF TGCGCCAGCAGCTTAAACCCTCCGTCGGGCACCGGGGAGCTGTTTTTT
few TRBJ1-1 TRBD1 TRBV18 CASSRGQGRGGTEAFF TGTGCCAGCTCACGAGGACAGGGAAGGGGCGGGACTGAAGCTTTCTTT
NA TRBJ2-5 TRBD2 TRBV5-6 CASSPLHLAGQRETQYF TGTGCCAGCAGCCCCCTTCACCTAGCGGGGCAGAGGGAGACCCAGTACTTC
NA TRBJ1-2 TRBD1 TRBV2 CASRPDRGNLYGYTF TGTGCCAGCAGACCGGACAGGGGGAACCTCTATGGCTACACCTTC
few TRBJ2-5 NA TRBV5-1 CASSGGAQETQYF TGCGCCAGCAGCGGCGGGGCCCAAGAGACCCAGTACTTC
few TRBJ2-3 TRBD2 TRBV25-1 CASSELGGGTDTQYF TGTGCCAGCAGTGAATTGGGGGGAGGGACAGATACGCAGTATTTT
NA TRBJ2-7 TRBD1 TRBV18 CASSPTRTGFEQYF TGTGCCAGCTCACCGACTCGGACAGGGTTCGAGCAGTACTTC
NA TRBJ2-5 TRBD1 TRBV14 CASSQRQGMPQYF TGTGCCAGCAGCCAAAGACAGGGTATGCCCCAGTACTTC
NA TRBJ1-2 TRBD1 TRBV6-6 CASSSTGDGYTF TGTGCCAGCAGTTCGACAGGGGATGGCTACACCTTC
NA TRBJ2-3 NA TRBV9 CASSTHTDTQYF TGTGCCAGCAGCACTCACACAGATACGCAGTATTTT
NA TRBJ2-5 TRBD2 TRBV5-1 CASSLGTSGGSETQYF TGCGCCAGCAGCTTGGGGACTAGCGGGGGGTCAGAGACCCAGTACTTC
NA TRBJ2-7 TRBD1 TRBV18 CASSRQGSSYEQYF TGTGCCAGCTCTCGACAGGGGAGCTCCTACGAGCAGTACTTC
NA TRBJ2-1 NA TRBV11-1 CASSLERAGYNEQFF TGTGCCAGCAGCTTAGAGAGGGCAGGGTACAATGAGCAGTTCTTC
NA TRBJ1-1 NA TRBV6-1 CASKDPADTEAFF TGTGCCAGCAAAGACCCAGCGGACACTGAAGCTTTCTTT
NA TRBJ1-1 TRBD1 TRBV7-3 CASSSTGGANTEAFF TGTGCCAGCAGCAGCACAGGGGGGGCGAACACTGAAGCTTTCTTT
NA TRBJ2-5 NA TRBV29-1 CSVVSGVGQETQYF TGCAGCGTTGTCTCAGGGGTGGGTCAAGAGACCCAGTACTTC
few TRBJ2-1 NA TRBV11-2 CASSLMYGAGLDEQFF TGTGCCAGCAGCTTAATGTACGGGGCCGGCTTGGATGAGCAGTTCTTC
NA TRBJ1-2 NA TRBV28 CASDSINYGYTF TGTGCCAGCGACTCAATTAACTATGGCTACACCTTC